The table lists the clone carrying this T cell receptor beta chain with a few counts. Trimming took 2 bases from V and 1 from J; bases not matched to a gene: 18. There are 20 residues in the CDR3. Germline loops: CDR1 LGHNA, CDR2 YSLEER. The sample is drawn from a study of blood T cell repertoires in COVID-19. In the study overall: Acute-phase and convalescent COVID-19 samples originated in the United States, Italy and Spain. Sources were T cells, B-cell-depleted T cells, or PBMCs; the material itself was cDNA or gDNA.

Seattle cases were enrolled at active infection and followed longitudinally. Authors' processing steps: Amplifying reference gene primers gave estimates of nucleated cell counts. Method: immunoSEQ multiplex PCR; TCRdb's copy keeps in-frame clones and lacks some. V and J calls and clone size are copied from that table; D and trimming were computed from the DNA. The profile shows about 340,000 clones, 65% to 90% of them singletons. The sequenced sample consisted of peripheral blood. V usage is TRBV4-3 and J usage is TRBJ1-1; 8 bases are shared with TRBD1. This clonotype was sampled from a woman aged 55-70 years with COVID-19, enrolled during active disease. CDR3 region: CASSQINPFRGHGPNTEAFF. For the CDR3, the DNA is TGCGCCAGCAGCCAAATTAACCCCTTCAGGGGGCATGGCCCGAACACTGAAGCTTTCTTT.